This T cell receptor (beta chain) emerged from a study of metastatic and nonmetastatic thyroid tumors. Study at large: Across blood and tumor or nodule tissue, repertoires from malignant and benign thyroid patients were compared with one another. Study-level results: Malignant thyroid tumors reportedly had TCR beta diversity that was significantly higher than in benign nodules, in blood and tumor.

Original handling: Differences in CDR3 between clinicopathological groups were drawn on to build a classifier intended to discriminate distant-metastatic papillary thyroid cancer patients. MiXCR re-clonotyped the PCR reads for TCRdb. The V and J calls shown here were made by TCRdb, not taken from the authors' results. The sample lists tens of thousands of clones, roughly a sixth occurring once. This clone showed up many times. Its antigen remains unidentified. No treatment of any kind had been given to any patient before thyroid surgery. Sequencing used blood. The receptor comes from a male donor with papillary thyroid cancer or a benign thyroid nodule (not recorded which). Some clones in this sample may be carry-over from other donors' samples.

The CDR3 region has the DNA TGCAGTGCTAGAGATGCCAGGCAGGGTGACATTTCTTATTTT. It encodes CSARDARQGDISYF. The chain uses TRBV20-1 and TRBJ2-3; maybe TRBD1 (5 bases). The CDR3 consists of 14 residues. V was clipped by 0 bases and J by 15 bases, with 22 bases between them. Germline V gene data show CDR1 as DFQATT and CDR2 as SNEGSKA (reference sequence).